The subject of this entry is one TCR beta chain. Its antigen remains unidentified. Pooling of second doses given at about 4 or about 12 weeks was done. This entry comes from a study of T cell responses to AZD1222 COVID-19 vaccine. The V and J ends lost 1 base and 2 bases respectively, with 12 bases between them. Germline V gene sequence: CDR1 MGHRA, CDR2 YSYEKL. The CDR3 is 16 residues long. Notes on the study in general: The study reported that nearly half of spike-specific TCRs target unmutated variant regions. Clonal diversity may have been underestimated in mostly white British donors. Just six people given AZD1222 tested seropositive at baseline.

TCRdb keeps only in-frame clones here, not all; method: immunoSEQ multiplex PCR. Of some 130,000 clones in the sample, just under 95% were seen once. Sequenced here: peripheral blood, sampled 28 days after the second AZD1222 dose. The chain has TRBV4-1 and TRBJ1-5; D is unresolved. This receptor was identified in an adult who received the AZD1222 COVID-19 vaccine. The CDR3 region is CASSQVQVGGNQPQHF. CDR3 nucleotide sequence: TGCGCCAGCAGCCAAGTTCAGGTTGGGGGCAATCAGCCCCAGCATTTT.